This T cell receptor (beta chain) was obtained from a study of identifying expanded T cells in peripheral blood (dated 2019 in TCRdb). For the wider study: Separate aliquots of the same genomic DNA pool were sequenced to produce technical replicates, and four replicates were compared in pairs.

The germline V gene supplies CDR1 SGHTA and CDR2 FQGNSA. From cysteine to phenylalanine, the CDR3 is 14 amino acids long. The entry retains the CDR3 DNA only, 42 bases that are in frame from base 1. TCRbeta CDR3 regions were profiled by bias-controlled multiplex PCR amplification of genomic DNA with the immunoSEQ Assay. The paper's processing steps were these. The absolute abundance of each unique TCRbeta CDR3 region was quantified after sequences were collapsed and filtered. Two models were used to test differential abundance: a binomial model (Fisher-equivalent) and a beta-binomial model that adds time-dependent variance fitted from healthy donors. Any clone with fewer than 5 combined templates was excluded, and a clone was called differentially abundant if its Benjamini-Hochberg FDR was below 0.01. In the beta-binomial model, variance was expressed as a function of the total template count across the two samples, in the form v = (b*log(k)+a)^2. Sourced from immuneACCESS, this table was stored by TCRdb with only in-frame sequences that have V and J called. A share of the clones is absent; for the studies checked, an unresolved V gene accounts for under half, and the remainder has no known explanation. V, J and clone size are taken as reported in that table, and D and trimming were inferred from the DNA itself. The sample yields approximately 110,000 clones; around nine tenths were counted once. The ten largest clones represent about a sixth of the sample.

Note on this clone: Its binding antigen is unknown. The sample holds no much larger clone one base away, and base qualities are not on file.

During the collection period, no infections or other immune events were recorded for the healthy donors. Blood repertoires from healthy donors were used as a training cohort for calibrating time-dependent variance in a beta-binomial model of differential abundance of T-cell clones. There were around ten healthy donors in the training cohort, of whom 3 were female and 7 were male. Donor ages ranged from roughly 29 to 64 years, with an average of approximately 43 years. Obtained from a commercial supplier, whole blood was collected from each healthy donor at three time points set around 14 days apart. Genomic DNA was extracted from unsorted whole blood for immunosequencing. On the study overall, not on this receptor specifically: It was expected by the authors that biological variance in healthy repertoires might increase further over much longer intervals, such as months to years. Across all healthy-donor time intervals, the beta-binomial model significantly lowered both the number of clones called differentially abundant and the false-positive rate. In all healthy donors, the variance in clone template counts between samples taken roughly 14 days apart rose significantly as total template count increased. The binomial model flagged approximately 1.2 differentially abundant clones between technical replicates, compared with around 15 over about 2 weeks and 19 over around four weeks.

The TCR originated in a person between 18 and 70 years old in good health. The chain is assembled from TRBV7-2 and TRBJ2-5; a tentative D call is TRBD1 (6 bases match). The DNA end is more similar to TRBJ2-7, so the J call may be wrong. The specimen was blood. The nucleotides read TGTGCCAGCAGCGCCCGACAGGCCTCCTACGAGCAGTACTTC. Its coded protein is CASSARQASYEQYF.